The entry that follows covers one T cell receptor (beta chain) sequence. Its target is not known. The record originates from a study of CD8+CD57+ T cells in acquired aplastic anemia. The wider study: The DNA of sorted CD4+ and CD8+ cells averaged 3.2 ug.

An expansion of CD8+CD57+ cells by flow cytometry had been shown in patients chosen for sequencing. All participating patients were living with severe acquired aplastic anemia. The length of the CDR3 is 17 residues. V gave up 4 bases and J gave up 0 bases; unmatched junction bases: 9. Per germline, CDR1 LNHDA and CDR2 SQIVND (reference sequence). The study, taken as a whole, reports: A significant difference in CD8+ Simpson's diversity between patients and controls was not found. A set of some 28 CD8+ CDR3 sequences was shared between patients and controls, and these sequences appeared highly expressed in patients.

Using genomic DNA as the template, TCR beta VDJ and CDR3 profiling was carried out. TCRdb re-derived calls from the reads in MiXCR, one entry per CDR3 protein. The sample yields about 160,000 distinct CDR3 sequences, roughly 50% seen once. The chain combines TRBV19 with TRBJ1-5, with TRBD1 matching 7 bases. This clonotype was obtained from a human donor with aplastic anemia. Sequenced input: sorted CD4+, CD8+, or CD8+CD57+ T cells (not recorded which) from PBMCs. CDR3 sequence (DNA): TGTGCCAGTAGTAGATATTCGACAGGGTATAGCAATCAGCCCCAGCATTTT. Translation: CASSRYSTGYSNQPQHF. Full variable domain (outside the CDR3, taken from reference TRBV19 and TRBJ1-5): DGGITQSPKYLFRKEGQNVTLSCEQNLNHDAMYWYRQDPGQGLRLIYYSQIVNDFQKGDIAEGYSVSREKKESFPLTVTSAQKNPTAFYLCASSRYSTGYSNQPQHFGDGTRLSIL.